This T cell receptor (beta chain) comes out of a study of cytomegalovirus exposure and HLA in healthy donors. Notes on the study in general: The likely explanation for a cluster of highly shared sequence variants was sequencing artifact.

Primers included in the PCR were 60 Vbeta and 13 Jbeta primers. Repertoires were generated with immunoSEQ multiplex PCR, while TCRdb's copy carries only in-frame clones and drops some. The table lists some 170,000 clones, 65% to 75% of them singletons. As regards this clone: Its target is unknown.

Donors in the study were healthy people who gave bone marrow. The CDR3 contains 13 residues. Germline CDR1 SEHNR, CDR2 FQNEAQ (reference sequence). With 5 bases clipped from V and 6 bases from J, the junction kept 4 bases outside the gene matches. This receptor was identified in a human donor in good health. The J gene is TRBJ1-5, the V gene TRBV7-9, with 7 positions matching TRBD1. Sequenced: PBMCs. The CDR3 spells CASSLNRGQPQHF. CDR3 bases: TGTGCCAGCAGCCTAAACAGGGGTCAGCCCCAGCATTTT.